Given below is one TCR beta chain in context. The CDR3 extends over 14 amino acids. The germline V gene encodes CDR1 SEHNR and CDR2 FQNEAQ (reference sequence). Trimming pared 1 base from V and 7 bases from J, leaving 14 bases between. For the second PCR, which ran for about 7 to 11 cycles, a sample-barcoded 5' primer and a J-beta primer mix were used. With 12 random nucleotides, a template-switch adaptor tagged each individual cDNA molecule. TCRdb redid the calling of the 5' RACE reads with MiXCR, one entry per CDR3 protein. The table shows about 1.4 million distinct CDR3 sequences, with approximately 59% occurring only once. These data belong to a study of blood T cells in healthy people across ages.

The genes are TRBV7-9 and TRBJ2-7; D perhaps matches TRBD1 (5 bases). The sequencing sample was made of blood. The sequence was collected from a man younger than 35 in good health. The CDR3, as DNA: TGTGCCAGCAGCTTAGACCGCTTGGGGCATGAGCAGTACTTC. Encoded protein: CASSLDRLGHEQYF.